Presented here are 13 T cell receptor beta chains from one specimen sequenced in a study of T cells expressing NK-cell markers. TCRdb reprocessed the 5' RACE reads; each CDR3 protein has one entry and no DNA is given. The sample totals roughly 450,000 distinct CDR3 sequences. Material: blood T cells: a sorted CD56 or NKG2C T cell subset, CD4+ or CD8+ T cells, or bulk PBMC T cells (not recorded which). All receptors come from a woman between 45 and 65 years old in good health.

The chain couples TRBV3-1 to TRBJ2-1; TCRdb indicates TRBD2, and absent DNA this call remains unverified. The CDR3 spans 15 residues. Germline loops: CDR1 LGHDT, CDR2 YNNKEL (reference sequence). The CDR3 region is CASGGLARMTNEQFF.

V gene TRBV12-3 or TRBV12-4 combines with J gene TRBJ2-1. The CDR3 contains 16 residues. The CDR3 loop reads CASSFQVGGPYNEQFF.

The chain employs TRBV30 and TRBJ2-1; TCRdb's D gene call, TRBD1, goes unchecked for lack of DNA. CDR1 is GTSNPN and CDR2 is SVGIG in the germline V gene (reference sequence). The CDR3 length is 11 residues. The CDR3 sequence: CASPGNNEQFF.

J is TRBJ2-2 and V is TRBV2; TCRdb's assignment of TRBD1 cannot be checked, as there is no DNA. The CDR3 is made up of 16 amino acids. The germline gives CDR1 SNHLY, CDR2 FYNNEI. This chain's CDR3 is CASSDLGQRFTGELFF.

CDR3 protein: CASSFGTGVFNEQFF. The J gene is TRBJ2-1, the V gene TRBV11-2; TCRdb picks TRBD1, but there is no DNA to check that call. This CDR3 is built from 15 residues. Germline CDR1 and CDR2: SGHAT and FQNNGV. Filled out from reference TRBV11-2 and TRBJ2-1, the complete variable domain reads EAGVAQSPRYKIIEKRQSVAFWCNPISGHATLYWYQQILGQGPKLLIQFQNNGVVDDSQLPKDRFSAERLKGVDSTLKIQPAKLEDSAVYLCASSFGTGVFNEQFFGPGTRLTVL.

The J gene is TRBJ1-1, the V gene TRBV7-3. Germline CDR1 and CDR2: SGHTA and FQGTGA. CDR3 size: 13 residues. The CDR3 sequence: CASSEGGYTEAFF.

The CDR3 is CASSLRLAGFSETQYF. This chain uses TRBV12-3 or TRBV12-4 with TRBJ2-5; no DNA is available, so the TRBD2 call from TCRdb remains unchecked. The CDR3 runs 16 residues.

The chain links TRBV10-3 to TRBJ2-2; the D call of TRBD1 rests on TCRdb alone, since no DNA is present to check it. The CDR3 length is 17 residues. Germline CDR1 reads ENHRY; CDR2 reads SYGVKD. The CDR3 spells CAITPTGGGFFTGELFF.

This rearrangement joins TRBV20-1 to TRBJ2-1. The CDR3 length is 14 residues. The germline V gene encodes CDR1 DFQATT and CDR2 SNEGSKA (reference sequence). CDR3 region: CSASHSVINNEQFF.

The V gene is TRBV12-3 or TRBV12-4, the J gene TRBJ2-7; the D call from TCRdb, TRBD2, cannot be confirmed without DNA. This CDR3 region has 15 residues. This CDR3 reads CASSPYSGRDYEQYF.

The chain is built from TRBV5-1 and TRBJ2-2; the D call of TRBD2 rests on TCRdb alone, since no DNA is present to check it. Germline CDR1 SGHRS, CDR2 YFSETQ. The CDR3 spans 17 residues. The chain's CDR3 is CASSLGAGGSLIGELFF.

This rearrangement joins TRBV20-1 to TRBJ2-7; there is no DNA to check the TCRdb D call of TRBD1. Germline V lookup: CDR1 DFQATT, CDR2 SNEGSKA (reference sequence). The CDR3 totals 15 residues. CDR3 amino acids: CSARDTTGVSYEQYF.

This chain's CDR3 is CASSQEGQRQFF. V usage is TRBV3-1 and J usage is TRBJ2-1. This CDR3 comprises 12 residues. Per the germline V gene, CDR1 is LGHDT and CDR2 is YNNKEL (reference sequence).